Listed here are 14 T cell receptor beta chains from one sample, sequenced in a study of T cell responses to AZD1222 COVID-19 vaccine. The method was immunoSEQ multiplex PCR; TCRdb's version includes in-frame clones alone and lacks a portion of them. The sample has about 88,000 clones; about 92% are singletons. The specimen was peripheral blood, collected on day 0 of AZD1222 vaccination. Receptor source: an adult in good health.

This sequence joins TRBV5-1 and TRBJ2-5, with a tentative D call TRBD1 (6 bases). The germline gives CDR1 SGHRS, CDR2 YFSETQ. The CDR3 loop spans 12 amino acids. The V end was cut by 9 bases, the J end by 2 bases, with 11 bases between. CDR3 residues: CATQGSQETQYF. The CDR3 DNA reads as TGCGCCACCCAGGGGTCTCAAGAGACCCAGTACTTC.

The J gene is TRBJ2-3, the V gene TRBV13; D unclear. Germline CDR1 reads PRHDT; CDR2 reads FYEKMQ (reference sequence). Between the trimmed V and J ends, which lost 7 bases and 5 bases, there was a span of 10 bases. The CDR3 runs 12 residues. CDR3 loop: CASTRFEDTQYF. The CDR3 bases are TGTGCCAGCACGAGGTTCGAAGATACGCAGTATTTT.

This sequence joins TRBV7-7 and TRBJ2-3; no clear D. This CDR3 has 14 residues. Germline CDR1 reads SSHAT; CDR2 reads FNYEAQ (reference sequence). The V end was cut by 0 bases, the J end by 3 bases, with 7 bases between. DNA of the CDR3: TGTGCCAGCAGCTTAGCGCCCTTTACAGATACGCAGTATTTT. Translating it yields CASSLAPFTDTQYF.

This chain joins TRBV27 and TRBJ2-7; D may match TRBD1 or TRBD2 (5 bases each). Germline V gene data show CDR1 as MNHEY and CDR2 as SMNVEV (reference sequence). CDR3 size: 15 residues. V shed 6 bases and J shed 2 bases, with 17 bases lying between them. For the CDR3, the DNA is TGTGCCAGCAGCCGACGGGGCGCCCAAACCTACGAGCAGTACTTC. It translates to CASSRRGAQTYEQYF.

J is TRBJ2-5 and V is TRBV20-1; D is uncertain. This CDR3 region has 11 residues. Trimming removed 5 bases at V and 7 bases at J, with 11 bases between. Germline loops: CDR1 DFQATT, CDR2 SNEGSKA (reference sequence). The DNA for the CDR3 is TGCAGTGCTTGGACCATGGGGACCCAGTACTTC. Its protein is CSAWTMGTQYF.

The chain employs TRBV7-9 and TRBJ1-2, with D uncertain. Germline CDR1 and CDR2: SEHNR and FQNEAQ (reference sequence). The CDR3 loop spans 14 amino acids. V lost 7 bases to trimming and J lost 4 bases, with 16 bases between them. The CDR3 protein is CASIPVGRIYGYTF. CDR3 in DNA: TGTGCCAGCATCCCCGTGGGTCGGATCTATGGCTACACCTTC.

The gene calls are TRBV6-5 and TRBJ2-1; D gene ambiguous. V lost 7 bases and J 3 bases, leaving 10 bases between the germline ends. Germline CDR1 is MNHEY and CDR2 is SVGAGI. CDR3 length: 13 amino acids. CDR3 in DNA: TGTGCCAGCACCCCAAATGACTACAATGAGCAGTTCTTC. This codes for CASTPNDYNEQFF.

The chain couples TRBV6-5 to TRBJ1-1; TRBD1 matches 7 bases. Germline trimming cut 5 bases from V and 9 bases from J; bases unmatched to any gene: 15. Germline lookup yields CDR1 MNHEY and CDR2 SVGAGI. The CDR3 length is 15 residues. This chain's CDR3 is CASSRGTDFSFKAFF. CDR3 bases: TGTGCCAGCAGTCGGGGGACAGACTTTTCTTTCAAAGCTTTCTTT.

This sequence joins TRBV25-1 and TRBJ2-3; D not certain. Deletions cut 3 bases from V and 1 base from J, with 8 bases between. Germline lookup yields CDR1 MGHDK and CDR2 SYGVNS. The CDR3 is 14 amino acids. The CDR3 is CASSDLGRTDTQYF. The CDR3 region has the DNA TGTGCCAGCAGTGACCTCGGTCGCACAGATACGCAGTATTTT.

The chain joins TRBV7-9 to TRBJ2-2, with a possible D match to TRBD2 (5 bases). The CDR3 runs to 16 residues. The V end lost 3 bases, the J end lost 1 base, and 12 bases lay between the germline ends. Germline loops: CDR1 SEHNR, CDR2 FQNEAQ (reference sequence). CDR3: CASSFTSSRNTGELFF. In nucleotides, the CDR3 is TGTGCCAGCAGCTTTACTTCTAGCCGGAACACCGGGGAGCTGTTTTTT. Based on the CDR3 plus reference TRBV7-9 and TRBJ2-2, the full variable domain is DTGVSQNPRHKITKRGQNVTFRCDPISEHNRLYWYRQTLGQGPEFLTYFQNEAQLEKSRLLSDRFSAERPKGSFSTLEIQRTEQGDSAMYLCASSFTSSRNTGELFFGEGSRLTVL.

V gene TRBV28 combines with J gene TRBJ2-5; possible D gene TRBD2, 5 bases. Looked up from germline, CDR1 is MDHEN and CDR2 is SYDVKM. Trimming took 6 bases from V and 2 from J, leaving 13 bases between them. The CDR3 totals 14 residues. The CDR3 is CASRPGLTQETQYF. The CDR3 DNA reads as TGTGCCAGCAGGCCAGGACTGACACAAGAGACCCAGTACTTC.

The chain joins TRBV27 to TRBJ2-1; 10 positions match TRBD2. Germline-derived CDR1 and CDR2 are MNHEY and SMNVEV (reference sequence). Trimming cost V 5 bases and J 7 bases; bases outside gene matches: 11. The CDR3 consists of 16 residues. This chain's CDR3 is CASSGLGLAVINEQFF. The DNA of the CDR3 is TGTGCCAGCAGTGGGTTAGGACTAGCGGTTATAAATGAGCAGTTCTTC.

V and J are TRBV19 and TRBJ2-1; 7 nucleotides match TRBD1. The CDR3 totals 13 residues. Germline-derived CDR1 and CDR2 are LNHDA and SQIVND (reference sequence). The junction had 5 bases not matched to a gene; V was cut back by 5 bases and J by 7 bases. The DNA of the CDR3 is TGTGCCAGTAGTCTCAGGGGGTATAATGAGCAGTTCTTC. The encoded protein is CASSLRGYNEQFF.

The chain recombines TRBV7-9 with TRBJ2-1; the match to TRBD1 covers 7 bases. V was clipped by 11 bases and J by 7 bases; unmatched bases: 8. The germline V gene has CDR1 SEHNR and CDR2 FQNEAQ (reference sequence). This CDR3 spans 12 amino acids. This CDR3 is CAYVGQLNEQFF. The CDR3 DNA reads TGTGCCTACGTGGGACAGCTGAATGAGCAGTTCTTC.